This T cell receptor (beta chain) derives from a study of human T cells and chemical hapten exposure. Study in general: Patients, largely female, had alopecia areata, totalis or universalis.

Time point noted: patch test 2, 6 weeks after DPC sensitization. As to treatment: therapeutic diphenylcyclopropenone sensitization with weekly scalp DPC. Trimming left V 4 bases short and J 8 bases short, with 13 bases between. Germline values: CDR1 SGDLS, CDR2 YYNGEE. This CDR3 has 14 residues. A single record per CDR3 protein comes from TCRdb applying MiXCR to the RACE reads. The sample contains just over 350,000 distinct CDR3 sequences, about 6% of which appear only once. In this sample, this clonotype turned up a few times. The chain joins TRBV9 to TRBJ1-6; no clear D gene. The TCR was taken from a woman younger than 35 with alopecia areata. Some clones in this sample may be carry-over from other donors' samples. Specimen: whole blood, collected in connection with sensitization to the hapten diphenylcyclopropenone (DPC). CDR3 region: CASSYTGEDSPLHF. The DNA of the CDR3 is TGTGCCAGCAGCTACACCGGGGAGGATTCACCCCTCCACTTT. The complete variable domain, with remaining parts taken from reference TRBV9 and TRBJ1-6, reads DSGVTQTPKHLITATGQRVTLRCSPRSGDLSVYWYQQSLDQGLQFLIQYYNGEERAKGNILERFSAQQFPDLHSELNLSSLELGDSALYFCASSYTGEDSPLHFGNGTRLTVT.